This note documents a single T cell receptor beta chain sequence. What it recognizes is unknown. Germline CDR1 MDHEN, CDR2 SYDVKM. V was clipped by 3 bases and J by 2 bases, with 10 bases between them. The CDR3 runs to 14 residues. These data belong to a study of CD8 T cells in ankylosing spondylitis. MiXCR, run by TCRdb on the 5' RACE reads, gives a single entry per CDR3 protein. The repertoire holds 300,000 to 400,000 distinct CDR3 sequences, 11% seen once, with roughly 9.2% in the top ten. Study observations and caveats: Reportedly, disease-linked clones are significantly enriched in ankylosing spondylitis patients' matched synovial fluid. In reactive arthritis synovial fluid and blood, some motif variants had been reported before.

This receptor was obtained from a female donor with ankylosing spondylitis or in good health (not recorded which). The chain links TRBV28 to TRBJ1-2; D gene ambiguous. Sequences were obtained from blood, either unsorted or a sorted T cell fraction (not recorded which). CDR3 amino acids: CASSFPRQNYGYTF. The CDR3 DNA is TGTGCCAGCAGTTTCCCCAGACAAAACTATGGCTACACCTTC.